The 30 T cell receptor beta chains given below trace back to one sample, sequenced in a study of blood T cell repertoires in COVID-19. The assay was immunoSEQ multiplex PCR, and TCRdb's table has in-frame clones only and misses some. The profile shows roughly 400,000 clones, about 90% of them singletons. The sequenced sample was PBMCs or T cells enriched from blood (not recorded which). All receptors derive from a young woman who had recovered from COVID-19.

This rearrangement joins TRBV9 to TRBJ2-1, with 13 bases matching TRBD2. Losses at the gene ends were 7 bases for V and 10 bases for J; bases not matched to a gene: 17. The CDR3 covers 17 residues. Germline V gene sequence: CDR1 SGDLS, CDR2 YYNGEE. CDR3 amino acids: CASGPPSLLAGGQEQFF. DNA of the CDR3: TGTGCCAGCGGCCCCCCCTCTCTACTAGCGGGAGGGCAAGAGCAGTTCTTC. The entire variable domain, with the rest obtained from reference TRBV9 and TRBJ2-1, is as follows: DSGVTQTPKHLITATGQRVTLRCSPRSGDLSVYWYQQSLDQGLQFLIQYYNGEERAKGNILERFSAQQFPDLHSELNLSSLELGDSALYFCASGPPSLLAGGQEQFFGPGTRLTVL.

The chain uses TRBV7-2 and TRBJ1-6; no reliable D call. In germline, CDR1 is SGHTA, CDR2 FQGNSA. The CDR3 extends over 14 amino acids. The CDR3 sequence: CAKSGWIAGSPLHF. The DNA for the CDR3 is TGTGCAAAGTCGGGGTGGATAGCGGGTTCACCCCTCCACTTT.

This clone was seen just once. The chain couples TRBV7-6 to TRBJ2-1; D remains unclear. From germline, CDR1 is SGHVS and CDR2 FNYEAQ. The V end lost 1 base, the J end lost 5 bases, and 9 bases lay between the germline ends. The CDR3 length is 14 residues. DNA for the CDR3: TGTGCCAGCAGCTTAGTAGGCGGAGACAATGAGCAGTTCTTC. Residues: CASSLVGGDNEQFF.

The chain recombines TRBV11-2 with TRBJ2-3; no clear D gene. Trimming stripped 2 bases from V and 2 bases from J, with 14 bases between. The CDR3 is 16 residues long. Germline values: CDR1 SGHAT, CDR2 FQNNGV. The CDR3 region has the DNA TGTGCCAGCAGCTTAATTAGTAGTCCGAACACAGATACGCAGTATTTT. This encodes CASSLISSPNTDTQYF.

The V call is TRBV7-2, the J call TRBJ1-2, with D possibly matching TRBD1 (6 bases). Trimming took 5 bases from V and 5 from J, leaving 18 bases between them. CDR1 is SGHTA and CDR2 is FQGNSA in the germline V gene. The CDR3 is 15 residues long. The DNA of the CDR3 is TGTGCCAGCAGCCCAGAAGGACAGAGATTTTATGGCTACACCTTC. Protein: CASSPEGQRFYGYTF.

DNA for the CDR3: TGTGCCAGCAGCCAAGATTGGTGGCAGGAGCAGTTCTTC. It codes for CASSQDWWQEQFF. The chain links TRBV14 to TRBJ2-1; D uncertain. Between the trimmed V and J ends, which lost 0 bases and 10 bases, there was a span of 10 bases. The CDR3 sequence is 13 residues long. Germline assignment: CDR1 SGHDN and CDR2 FVKESK.

The chain couples TRBV3-1 (or the pseudogene TRBV3-2) to TRBJ2-7; 8 nucleotides match TRBD2. V lost 0 bases to trimming and J lost 6 bases; unmatched junction nucleotides: 16. The germline CDR1 and CDR2 sequences are LGHDT and YNNKEL (reference sequence). The CDR3 sequence is 18 residues long. CDR3 region: CASSQDPVGAGGRGEQYF. For the CDR3, the DNA is TGTGCCAGCAGCCAAGACCCAGTTGGGGCGGGAGGAAGGGGCGAGCAGTACTTC.

J is TRBJ2-5 and V is TRBV7-2, with 12 bases identical to TRBD1. This CDR3 contains 16 residues. Germline V gene lookup returns CDR1 SGHTA and CDR2 FQGNSA. Trimming cost V 5 bases and J 4 bases; bases outside gene matches: 8. CDR3: CASSIQRDRGLETQYF. CDR3 in DNA: TGTGCCAGCAGCATTCAACGGGACAGGGGGCTAGAGACCCAGTACTTC.

The rearrangement joins TRBV10-2 to TRBJ1-6; 8 nucleotides agree with TRBD1. Germline V CDR1 and CDR2: WSHSY, SAAADI. The CDR3 runs 17 residues. Trimming removed 6 bases from V and 0 bases from J; junction bases left unmatched: 7. CDR3 residues: CASSEGGQVSYNSPLHF. The CDR3 coding sequence is TGCGCCAGCAGCGAAGGGGGACAGGTCTCCTATAATTCACCCCTCCACTTT.

The CDR3 bases are TGTGCCAGCAGTTACTATTCGACAGGGTGCGGCTACACCTTC. Its translation: CASSYYSTGCGYTF. V usage is TRBV6-6 and J usage is TRBJ1-2; 7 nucleotides match TRBD1. In germline, CDR1 is MNHNY, CDR2 SVGAGI (reference sequence). The CDR3 totals 14 residues. V was clipped by 1 base and J by 8 bases; unmatched bases: 7.

The rearrangement links TRBV6-5 to TRBJ1-5, with D unclear. The germline CDR1 and CDR2 sequences are MNHEY and SVGAGI. V gave up 6 bases and J gave up 2 bases, with 11 bases separating them. The CDR3 has 14 amino acids. CDR3 loop: CASSTPRRNQPQHF. The CDR3 DNA reads TGTGCCAGCAGCACCCCCAGGCGCAATCAGCCCCAGCATTTT.

The rearrangement links TRBV18 to TRBJ2-3, with TRBD1 matching 7 bases. The CDR3 has 14 residues. Trimming took 8 bases from V and 5 from J; bases not matched to a gene: 10. CDR1 is KGHSH, CDR2 LQKENI, per germline. The CDR3 coding sequence is TGTGCCAGCCTTCTACAGGGGAACCTAGATACGCAGTATTTT. Its protein is CASLLQGNLDTQYF.

This chain links TRBV27 with TRBJ2-7, with D uncertain. The CDR3 covers 15 residues. Deletions cut 4 bases from V and 6 bases from J, with 19 bases between. Germline CDR1 reads MNHEY; CDR2 reads SMNVEV (reference sequence). The CDR3 nucleotides read TGTGCCAGCAGTTATGGTGGAGTAAGGTCATCCGAGCAGTACTTC. This gives the protein CASSYGGVRSSEQYF.

The chain joins TRBV5-1 to TRBJ1-4; TRBD1 is a possible D gene (6 bases). CDR1 SGHRS and CDR2 YFSETQ come from the germline V gene. The CDR3 runs to 15 residues. The V end lost 4 bases, the J end lost 8 bases, and 18 bases lay between the germline ends. In DNA form, the CDR3 reads TGCGCCAGCAGCGAGTACAGGGCAACGGGCGAAAAACTGTTTTTT. Translation gives CASSEYRATGEKLFF.

The gene calls are TRBV11-2 and TRBJ2-1, with 10 bases lining up with TRBD1. Per the germline V gene, CDR1 is SGHAT and CDR2 is FQNNGV. The CDR3 covers 14 residues. After removal of 5 bases from V and 15 bases from J, the junction contained 13 bases not matched to a gene. The CDR3 nucleotides are TGTGCCAGCAGCGCCTTGGGACAGGGGACCTTGGGGTTCTTC. This gives the protein CASSALGQGTLGFF.

V and J are TRBV18 and TRBJ1-2; 7 positions match TRBD1. V trimming: 3 bases; J trimming: 8 bases; junction bases outside the gene matches: 9. CDR1 is KGHSH, CDR2 LQKENI, per germline. The CDR3 runs 14 residues. The CDR3 spells CASSPDRESYGYTF. The DNA for the CDR3 is TGTGCCAGCTCACCTGACAGGGAATCTTACGGCTACACCTTC.

This rearrangement joins TRBV20-1 to TRBJ1-2; D not resolved. Germline lookup yields CDR1 DFQATT and CDR2 SNEGSKA (reference sequence). V was clipped by 3 bases and J by 4 bases, with 6 bases between them. CDR3 length: 11 residues. The CDR3 sequence: CSASPSYGYTF. CDR3 nucleotides: TGCAGTGCTAGTCCGTCCTATGGCTACACCTTC.

This rearrangement joins TRBV5-6 to TRBJ2-1; D is uncertain. With 0 bases removed from V and 7 bases from J, the gap between germline ends came to 5 bases. Germline V CDR1 and CDR2: SGHDT, YYEEEE. This CDR3 spans 12 amino acids. DNA for the CDR3: TGTGCCAGCAGCTTGGCTCTGAATGAGCAGTTCTTC. Amino acid sequence: CASSLALNEQFF.

This clone was seen only once. Additional DNA sequences in this sample encode the identical CDR3. The chain links TRBV10-3 to TRBJ1-5; D is perhaps TRBD1 (6 bases). The CDR3 runs 13 residues. V lost 0 bases and J 6 bases, leaving 6 bases between the germline ends. The germline CDR1 and CDR2 sequences are ENHRY and SYGVKD. The DNA for the CDR3 is TGTGCCATCAGTGAGTCGACAGGTCAGCCCCAGCATTTT. It translates to CAISESTGQPQHF.

This rearrangement joins TRBV28 to TRBJ1-4, with D unresolved. Germline CDR1 MDHEN, CDR2 SYDVKM. Trimming cost V 2 bases and J 0 bases, with 10 bases left between them. The CDR3 consists of 16 residues. The CDR3 DNA follows: TGTGCCAGCAGTTTAGCAGGCCCGACAACTAATGAAAAACTGTTTTTT. Amino acids: CASSLAGPTTNEKLFF.

The chain uses TRBV2 and TRBJ2-1, with TRBD2 as a possible D gene (5 bases). V was shortened by 6 bases and J by 3 bases, with 12 bases between the two germline ends. From germline, CDR1 is SNHLY and CDR2 FYNNEI. The CDR3 consists of 14 residues. CDR3: CASSNDGVYNEQFF. Here the CDR3 DNA reads TGTGCCAGCAGCAATGACGGGGTCTACAATGAGCAGTTCTTC. The full variable domain, rest sourced from reference TRBV2 and TRBJ2-1, is EPEVTQTPSHQVTQMGQEVILRCVPISNHLYFYWYRQILGQKVEFLVSFYNNEISEKSEIFDDQFSVERPDGSNFTLKIRSTKLEDSAMYFCASSNDGVYNEQFFGPGTRLTVL.

The table lists this clone with a count of one. As DNA, the CDR3 is TGTGCCAGCAGGCGGACAGGGGAGGGCTACACCTTC. Protein product: CASRRTGEGYTF. The rearrangement joins TRBV6-5 to TRBJ1-2, with 9 bases aligning to TRBD1. With V trimmed by 6 bases and J by 8 bases, 4 bases remained unmatched. This CDR3 has 12 amino acids. Germline V CDR1 and CDR2: MNHEY, SVGAGI.

This rearrangement joins TRBV7-9 to TRBJ1-2; 8 bases agree with TRBD1. This CDR3 spans 13 amino acids. Per the germline V gene, CDR1 is SEHNR and CDR2 is FQNEAQ (reference sequence). V lost 5 bases to trimming and J lost 4 bases; unmatched junction nucleotides: 3. CDR3 bases: TGTGCCAGCAGCACCGACAGGGGCTATGGCTACACCTTC. It specifies CASSTDRGYGYTF.

J is TRBJ1-1 and V is TRBV11-2; D is possibly TRBD1 (6 bases). Per germline, CDR1 SGHAT and CDR2 FQNNGV. V dropped 0 bases and J dropped 7 bases, with 9 bases sitting between them. The CDR3 runs to 13 residues. In DNA form, the CDR3 reads TGTGCCAGCAGCTTAGAAAGGACAGTTGAAGCTTTCTTT. Translating it yields CASSLERTVEAFF.

The rearrangement joins TRBV19 to TRBJ2-7; 8 bases are shared with TRBD1. This CDR3 region has 15 residues. Trimming took 4 bases from V and 1 from J; bases not matched to a gene: 6. Germline V CDR1 and CDR2: LNHDA, SQIVND (reference sequence). The CDR3, as DNA: TGTGCCAGTAGTAGGGGACAGGACTTATCCTACGAGCAGTACTTC. Translated, it gives CASSRGQDLSYEQYF.

The sample holds one count of this clone. The rearrangement joins TRBV4-3 to TRBJ2-7; tentative D call: TRBD2 (6 bases). Per germline, CDR1 LGHNA and CDR2 YSLEER. V dropped 1 base and J dropped 5 bases, with 9 bases sitting between them. The CDR3 sequence is 13 residues long. As DNA, the CDR3 is TGCGCCAGCAGCCAAGTGGGAGGAGACGAGCAGTACTTC. Amino acids: CASSQVGGDEQYF.

V is TRBV7-9 and J is TRBJ2-4, with D possibly being TRBD2 (7 bases). The CDR3 is 16 amino acids. CDR1 is SEHNR, CDR2 FQNEAQ, per germline (reference sequence). Trimming took 1 base from V and 1 from J, leaving 11 bases between them. CDR3 in DNA: TGTGCCAGCAGCTTAGAAGGGGGGGAGGCCAAAAACATTCAGTACTTC. This encodes CASSLEGGEAKNIQYF.

Only a few counts were recorded for this clone. The rearrangement joins TRBV24-1 to TRBJ2-7; 9 bases map to TRBD1. This CDR3 has 15 residues. Germline CDR1 KGHDR, CDR2 SFDVKD. The junction had 10 bases not matched to a gene; V was cut back by 4 bases and J by 7 bases. In DNA form, the CDR3 reads TGTGCCACCAGTGAAGGGACAGGGAAGGTATGGGAGCAGTACTTC. Amino acids: CATSEGTGKVWEQYF.

This clone was seen repeatedly, ten times or more. V is TRBV15 and J is TRBJ1-2, with TRBD1 as a possible D gene (5 bases). Germline V lookup: CDR1 LNHNV, CDR2 YYDKDF (reference sequence). The CDR3 totals 14 residues. V was cut by 6 bases and J by 4 bases, with 15 bases left in between. Here the CDR3 reads CATRNGGDPYGYTF. CDR3 DNA sequence: TGTGCCACCAGGAATGGGGGGGACCCCTATGGCTACACCTTC.

J is TRBJ1-2 and V is TRBV6-2 or TRBV6-3; TRBD1 matches 7 bases. The CDR3 runs 13 residues. Trimming cost V 4 bases and J 8 bases; bases outside gene matches: 7. Germline-derived CDR1 and CDR2 are MNHEY and SVGEGT. Written as DNA, the CDR3 is TGTGCCAGCAGTTTGACAGGGAAAGGAGGCTACACCTTC. Translated: CASSLTGKGGYTF.